Sequencing of this T cell receptor (beta chain) was carried out in a study of identical twins. In TCRdb, the 5' RACE reads were re-called with MiXCR into one record per CDR3 protein. The repertoire holds approximately 220,000 distinct CDR3 sequences, 6% to 8.5% seen once, with less than 6.5% in the top ten. V was pared by 1 base and J by 3 bases, with 9 bases between. The germline gives CDR1 MGHRA, CDR2 YSYEKL. The CDR3 has 15 residues. This sample also belongs to another study, concerning yellow fever vaccine responses in identical twins.

The sample taken for sequencing was CD8+ T cells sorted from blood. The chain links TRBV4-1 to TRBJ2-2; D gene ambiguous. The TCR sequence derives from a woman between 18 and 29 years old in good health. The CDR3 protein is CASSQAETYTGELFF. The DNA for the CDR3 is TGCGCCAGCAGCCAAGCGGAAACTTACACCGGGGAGCTGTTTTTT.